Below, 2 T cell receptor beta chains from the same sample are listed, as sequenced in a study of immune heterogeneity within non-small cell lung tumors. Using 32 V and 13 J primers, multiplex PCR amplified TCR beta CDR3. MiXCR, applied by TCRdb to the multiplex PCR reads, yields one record per CDR3 protein. The sample yields 10,000 to 15,000 distinct CDR3 sequences, approximately 22% seen once. TCRs were amplified from 450 to 700 ng gDNA of bulk tumor per sample. During surgery, each primary tumor gave multiple biopsies spaced as far apart as possible. The cohort was untreated, with newly diagnosed non-small cell lung cancer undergoing curative surgery. Sequenced sample: lung tumor tissue. These receptor sequences come from a man between 45 and 60 years old with non-small cell lung cancer.

The table lists this clonotype with many counts. V gene TRBV6-1 combines with J gene TRBJ2-6; D is uncertain. The V gene's germline CDR1 is MNHNS and CDR2 SASEGT. V lost 3 bases, J lost 1 base, and 10 bases lay in between. The CDR3 is made up of 16 amino acids. CDR3 residues: CASSDEDASGANVLTF. The CDR3 bases are TGTGCCAGCAGTGACGAGGACGCGTCTGGGGCCAACGTCCTGACTTTC.

Comments on this clonotype: A single base separates this from a much larger clone, so it may be a read error. The V call is TRBV6-1, the J call TRBJ2-2; D not certain. Trimming removed 2 bases from V and 5 bases from J, with 21 bases in between. Germline CDR1 MNHNS, CDR2 SASEGT. The CDR3 loop spans 18 amino acids. The CDR3 region is CASSELLLGSDVTGELFF. CDR3 nucleotide sequence: TGTGCCAGCAGTGAATTATTGCTCGGGTCGGATGTGACCGGGGAGCTGTTTTTT.